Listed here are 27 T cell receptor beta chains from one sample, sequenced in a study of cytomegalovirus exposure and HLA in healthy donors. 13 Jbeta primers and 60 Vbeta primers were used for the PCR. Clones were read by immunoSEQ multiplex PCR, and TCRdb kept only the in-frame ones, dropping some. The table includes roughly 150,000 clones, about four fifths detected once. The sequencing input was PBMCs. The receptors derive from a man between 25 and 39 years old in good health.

CDR3 sequence (DNA): TGTGCCAGCAGCCAAGATGGGGGAGGACAGGGGGCGAGAAGCTATGGCTACACCTTC. Amino acids: CASSQDGGGQGARSYGYTF. The V and J genes are TRBV4-2 and TRBJ1-2, with 11 bases that match TRBD1. Germline V gene lookup returns CDR1 LGHNA and CDR2 YNFKEQ. The CDR3 is 19 amino acids. V shed 0 bases and J 4 bases; nucleotides not matched to a gene: 13.

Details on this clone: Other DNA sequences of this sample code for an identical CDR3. In nucleotides, the CDR3 is TGCGCCAGCAGCACCCGGACAGGTATCTACGAGCAGTACTTC. Translation: CASSTRTGIYEQYF. V gene TRBV5-1 combines with J gene TRBJ2-7, with TRBD1 matching 7 bases. The V gene's germline CDR1 is SGHRS and CDR2 YFSETQ. The CDR3 extends over 14 amino acids. V shed 4 bases and J 3 bases; nucleotides not matched to a gene: 7.

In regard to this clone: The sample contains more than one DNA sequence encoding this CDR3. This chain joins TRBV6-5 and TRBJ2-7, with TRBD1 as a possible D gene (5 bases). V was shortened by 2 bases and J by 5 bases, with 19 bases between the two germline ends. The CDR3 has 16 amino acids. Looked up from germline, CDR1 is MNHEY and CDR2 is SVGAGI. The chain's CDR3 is CASSYTPYLLGDEQYF. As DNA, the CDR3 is TGTGCCAGCAGTTACACCCCCTATCTGCTAGGGGACGAGCAGTACTTC.

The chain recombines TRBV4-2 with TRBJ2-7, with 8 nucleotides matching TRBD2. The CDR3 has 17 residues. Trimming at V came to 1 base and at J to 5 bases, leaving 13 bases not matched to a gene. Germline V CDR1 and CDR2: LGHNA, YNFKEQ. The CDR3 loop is CASSQVPQEAGANEQYF. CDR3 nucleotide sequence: TGTGCCAGCAGCCAAGTACCCCAAGAAGCGGGAGCTAACGAGCAGTACTTC.

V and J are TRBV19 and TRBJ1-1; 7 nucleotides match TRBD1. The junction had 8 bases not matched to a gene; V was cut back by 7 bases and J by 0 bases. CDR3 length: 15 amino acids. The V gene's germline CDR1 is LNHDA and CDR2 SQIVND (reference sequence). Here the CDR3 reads CASKWTGGLNTEAFF. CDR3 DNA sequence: TGTGCCAGTAAGTGGACAGGAGGCTTGAACACTGAAGCTTTCTTT.

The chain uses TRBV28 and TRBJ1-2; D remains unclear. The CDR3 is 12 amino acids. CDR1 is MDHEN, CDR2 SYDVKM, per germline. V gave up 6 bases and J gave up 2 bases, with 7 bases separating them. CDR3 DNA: TGTGCCAGCAGCTCGGAGAACTATGGCTACACCTTC. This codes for CASSSENYGYTF.

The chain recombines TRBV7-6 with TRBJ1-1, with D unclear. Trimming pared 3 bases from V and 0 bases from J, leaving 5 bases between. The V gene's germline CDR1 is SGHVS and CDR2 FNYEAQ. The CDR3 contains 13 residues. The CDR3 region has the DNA TGTGCCAGCAGCTTGAGCATGAACACTGAAGCTTTCTTT. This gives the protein CASSLSMNTEAFF.

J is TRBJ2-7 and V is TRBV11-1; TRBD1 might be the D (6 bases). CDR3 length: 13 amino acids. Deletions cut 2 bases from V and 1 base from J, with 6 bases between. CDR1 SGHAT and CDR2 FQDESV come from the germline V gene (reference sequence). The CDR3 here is CASSLQGSYEQYF. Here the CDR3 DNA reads TGTGCCAGCAGCTTACAGGGGTCCTACGAGCAGTACTTC.

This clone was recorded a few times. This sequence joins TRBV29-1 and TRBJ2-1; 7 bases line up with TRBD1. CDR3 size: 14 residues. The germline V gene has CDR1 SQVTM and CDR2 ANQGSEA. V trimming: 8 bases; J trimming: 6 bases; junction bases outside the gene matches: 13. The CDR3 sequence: CSSLKSGTANEQFF. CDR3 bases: TGCAGCTCCCTGAAGTCGGGGACAGCCAATGAGCAGTTCTTC.

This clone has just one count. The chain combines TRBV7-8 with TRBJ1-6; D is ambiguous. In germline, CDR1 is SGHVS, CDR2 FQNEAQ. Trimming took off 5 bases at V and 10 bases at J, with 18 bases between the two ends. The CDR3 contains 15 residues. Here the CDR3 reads CASSPRREGGSPLHF. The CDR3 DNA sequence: TGTGCCAGCAGCCCTAGACGGGAGGGAGGGTCACCCCTCCACTTT.

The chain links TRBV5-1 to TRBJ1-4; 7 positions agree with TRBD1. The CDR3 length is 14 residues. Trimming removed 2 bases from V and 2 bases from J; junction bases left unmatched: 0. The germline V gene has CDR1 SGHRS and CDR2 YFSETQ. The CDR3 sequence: CASSFRGTNEKLFF. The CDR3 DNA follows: TGCGCCAGCAGCTTCAGGGGGACTAATGAAAAACTGTTTTTT.

The CDR3 sequence: CASSSDIGTGGGGYTF. DNA of the CDR3: TGTGCCAGCAGTTCAGATATTGGGACAGGGGGCGGAGGCTACACCTTC. The chain employs TRBV28 and TRBJ1-2; the match to TRBD1 covers 12 bases. V lost 4 bases and J lost 8; bases outside the gene matches: 11. The CDR3 consists of 16 residues. CDR1 MDHEN and CDR2 SYDVKM come from the germline V gene.

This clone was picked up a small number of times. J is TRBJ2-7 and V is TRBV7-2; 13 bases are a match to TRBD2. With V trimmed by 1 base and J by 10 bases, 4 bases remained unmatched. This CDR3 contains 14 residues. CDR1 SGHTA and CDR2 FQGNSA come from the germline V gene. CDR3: CASSLGRTSGSQYF. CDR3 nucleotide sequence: TGTGCCAGCAGCTTAGGGCGGACTAGCGGGAGTCAGTACTTC.

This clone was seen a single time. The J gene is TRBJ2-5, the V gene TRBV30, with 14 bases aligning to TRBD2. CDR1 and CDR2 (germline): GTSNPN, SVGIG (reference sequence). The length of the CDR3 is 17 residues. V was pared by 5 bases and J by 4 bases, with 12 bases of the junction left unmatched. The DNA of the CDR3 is TGTGCCTGGCACCACCGACTAGCGGGAGGGCTGGTAGAGACCCAGTACTTC. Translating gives CAWHHRLAGGLVETQYF.

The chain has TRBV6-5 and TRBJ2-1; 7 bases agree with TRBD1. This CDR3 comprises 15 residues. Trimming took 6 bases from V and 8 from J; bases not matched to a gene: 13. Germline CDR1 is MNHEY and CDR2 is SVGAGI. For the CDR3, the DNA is TGTGCCAGCAGCGGAGAGGAAGGGGGCGGGCATGAGCAGTTCTTC. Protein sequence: CASSGEEGGGHEQFF.

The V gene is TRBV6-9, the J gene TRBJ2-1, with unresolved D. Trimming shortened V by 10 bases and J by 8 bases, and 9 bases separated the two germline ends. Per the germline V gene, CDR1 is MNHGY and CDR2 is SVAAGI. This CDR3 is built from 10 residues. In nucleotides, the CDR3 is TGTGCCACCCACACCCATGAGCAGTTCTTC. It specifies CATHTHEQFF.

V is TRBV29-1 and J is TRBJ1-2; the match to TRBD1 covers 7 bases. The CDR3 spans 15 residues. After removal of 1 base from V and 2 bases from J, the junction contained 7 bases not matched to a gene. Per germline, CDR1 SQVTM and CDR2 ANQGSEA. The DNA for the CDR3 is TGCAGCGTTGAAGGATTCGGGACAGAGAACTATGGCTACACCTTC. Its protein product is CSVEGFGTENYGYTF.

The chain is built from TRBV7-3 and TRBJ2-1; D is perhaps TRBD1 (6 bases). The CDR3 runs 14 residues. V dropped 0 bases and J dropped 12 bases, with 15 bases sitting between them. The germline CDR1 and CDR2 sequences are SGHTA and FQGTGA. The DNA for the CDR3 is TGTGCCAGCAGCTTAACGGGGGCTAGAGAGGCGCAGTTCTTC. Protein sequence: CASSLTGAREAQFF. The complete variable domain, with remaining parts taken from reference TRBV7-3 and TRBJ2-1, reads GAGVSQTPSNKVTEKGKYVELRCDPISGHTALYWYRQSLGQGPEFLIYFQGTGAADDSGLPNDRFFAVRPEGSVSTLKIQRTERGDSAVYLCASSLTGAREAQFFGPGTRLTVL.

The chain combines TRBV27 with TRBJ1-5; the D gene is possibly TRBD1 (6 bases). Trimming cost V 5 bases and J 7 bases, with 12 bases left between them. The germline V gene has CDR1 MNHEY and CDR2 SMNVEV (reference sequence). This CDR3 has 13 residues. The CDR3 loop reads CASSPQGLQPQHF. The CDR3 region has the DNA TGTGCCAGCAGTCCACAGGGACTACAGCCCCAGCATTTT.

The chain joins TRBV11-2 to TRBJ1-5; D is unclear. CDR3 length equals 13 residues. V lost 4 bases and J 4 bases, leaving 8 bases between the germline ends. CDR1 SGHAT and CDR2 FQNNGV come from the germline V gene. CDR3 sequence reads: CASSSGQNQPQHF. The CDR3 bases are TGTGCCAGCAGCTCGGGTCAAAATCAGCCCCAGCATTTT. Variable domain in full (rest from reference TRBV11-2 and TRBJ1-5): EAGVAQSPRYKIIEKRQSVAFWCNPISGHATLYWYQQILGQGPKLLIQFQNNGVVDDSQLPKDRFSAERLKGVDSTLKIQPAKLEDSAVYLCASSSGQNQPQHFGDGTRLSIL.

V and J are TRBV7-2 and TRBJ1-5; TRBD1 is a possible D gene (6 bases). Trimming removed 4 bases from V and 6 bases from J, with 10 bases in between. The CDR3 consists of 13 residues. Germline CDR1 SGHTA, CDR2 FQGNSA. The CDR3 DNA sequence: TGTGCCAGCAGCTCAGGGGCTGGTCAGCCCCAGCATTTT. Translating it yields CASSSGAGQPQHF.

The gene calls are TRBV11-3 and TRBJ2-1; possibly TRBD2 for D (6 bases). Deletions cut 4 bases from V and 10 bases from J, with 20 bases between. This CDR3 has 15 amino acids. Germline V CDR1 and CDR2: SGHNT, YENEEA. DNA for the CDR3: TGTGCCAGCAGCTCCCCCCCCCGGGAGAGGTGGGAGCAGTTCTTC. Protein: CASSSPPRERWEQFF.

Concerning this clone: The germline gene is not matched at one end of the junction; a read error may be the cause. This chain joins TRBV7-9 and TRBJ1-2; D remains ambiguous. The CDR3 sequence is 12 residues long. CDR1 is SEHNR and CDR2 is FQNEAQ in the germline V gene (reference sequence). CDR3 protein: CSSSLSFGGYTF. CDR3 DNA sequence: TGTTCCAGCAGCTTGTCGTTTGGCGGCTACACCTTC.

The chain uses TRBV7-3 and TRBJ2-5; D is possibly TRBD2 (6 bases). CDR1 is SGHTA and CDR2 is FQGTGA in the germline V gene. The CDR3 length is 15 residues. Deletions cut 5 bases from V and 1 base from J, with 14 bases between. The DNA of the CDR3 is TGTGCCAGCAGCCCCCAGGCGGGGCTCCAAGAGACCCAGTACTTC. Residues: CASSPQAGLQETQYF.

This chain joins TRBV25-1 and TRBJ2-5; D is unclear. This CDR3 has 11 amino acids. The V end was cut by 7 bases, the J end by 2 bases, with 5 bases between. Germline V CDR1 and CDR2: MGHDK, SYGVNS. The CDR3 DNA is TGTGCCAGCAATATACAAGAGACCCAGTACTTC. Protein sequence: CASNIQETQYF. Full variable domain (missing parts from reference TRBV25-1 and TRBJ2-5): EADIYQTPRYLVIGTGKKITLECSQTMGHDKMYWYQQDPGMELHLIHYSYGVNSTEKGDLSSESTVSRIRTEHFPLTLESARPSHTSQYLCASNIQETQYFGPGTRLLVL.

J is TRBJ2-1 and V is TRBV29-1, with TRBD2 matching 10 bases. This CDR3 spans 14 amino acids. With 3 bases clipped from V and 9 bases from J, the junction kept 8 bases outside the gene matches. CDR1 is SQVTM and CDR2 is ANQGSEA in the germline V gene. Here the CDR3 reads CSVDEGAGGGEQFF. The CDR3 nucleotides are TGCAGCGTTGACGAGGGAGCGGGAGGGGGTGAGCAGTTCTTC.

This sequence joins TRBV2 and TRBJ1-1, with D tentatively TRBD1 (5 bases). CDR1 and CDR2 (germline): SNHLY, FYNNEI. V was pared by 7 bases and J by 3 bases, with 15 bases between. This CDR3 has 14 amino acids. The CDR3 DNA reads TGTGCCAGCACCACGGAGGGGCCCGACACTGAAGCTTTCTTT. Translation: CASTTEGPDTEAFF.